This record concerns one T cell receptor beta chain sequence. Specified treatment: randomized to nivolumab then ipilimumab (arm A) or the reverse (arm B). Sorted cells were live CD3+CD8+, lacking CD19 and CD56, from PBMCs. The trim removed 0 bases at V and 8 bases at J, leaving 2 bases unmatched. The germline CDR1 and CDR2 sequences are MNHEY and SMNVEV (reference sequence). The CDR3 sequence is 14 residues long. The data derive from a study of sequential checkpoint blockade in melanoma. Measured with immunoSEQ multiplex PCR; TCRdb has only the in-frame clones, and not every one. The data show 25,000 to 35,000 clones, less than 90% seen once.

Sequenced material: CD8+ T cells sorted from blood (inferred from file names), taken from a patient given nivolumab and ipilimumab in sequence. The V and J genes are TRBV27 and TRBJ2-1, with 9 nucleotides matching TRBD2. The source is a human donor with melanoma. The CDR3 DNA follows: TGTGCCAGCAGTTTATCAGCGGGAGGCGATGAGCAGTTCTTC. Translation: CASSLSAGGDEQFF.